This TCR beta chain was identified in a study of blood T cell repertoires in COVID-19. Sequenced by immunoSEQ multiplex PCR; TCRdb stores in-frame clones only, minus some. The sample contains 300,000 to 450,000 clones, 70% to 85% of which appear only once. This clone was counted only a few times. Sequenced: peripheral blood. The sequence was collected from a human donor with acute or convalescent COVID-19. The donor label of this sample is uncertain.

The CDR3 region is CATSRDRGHKTDTQYF. The CDR3 bases are TGTGCCACCAGCAGAGACAGGGGGCATAAGACAGATACGCAGTATTTT. The chain joins TRBV15 to TRBJ2-3; 8 nucleotides line up with TRBD1. Per germline, CDR1 LNHNV and CDR2 YYDKDF (reference sequence). The V segment lost 0 bases and the J segment 3 bases; nucleotides outside the gene matches: 5. The CDR3 has 16 residues.